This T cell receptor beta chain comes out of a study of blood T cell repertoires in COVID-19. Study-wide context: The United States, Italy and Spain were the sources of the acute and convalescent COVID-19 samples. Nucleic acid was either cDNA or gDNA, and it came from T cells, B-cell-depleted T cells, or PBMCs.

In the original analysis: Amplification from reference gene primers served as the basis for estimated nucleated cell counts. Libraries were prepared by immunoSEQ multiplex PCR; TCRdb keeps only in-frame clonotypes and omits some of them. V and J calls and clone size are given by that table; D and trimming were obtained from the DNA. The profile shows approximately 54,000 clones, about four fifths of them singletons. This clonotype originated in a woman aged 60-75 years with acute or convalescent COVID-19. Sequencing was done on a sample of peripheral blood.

This chain's CDR3 is CAIGSVAYNEQFF. Written as DNA, the CDR3 is TGTGCCATCGGCTCAGTTGCCTACAATGAGCAGTTCTTC. The chain couples TRBV10-3 to TRBJ2-1; D unresolved. The CDR3 is made up of 13 amino acids. Germline V gene sequence: CDR1 ENHRY, CDR2 SYGVKD. V lost 8 bases to trimming and J lost 2 bases, with 10 bases between them.